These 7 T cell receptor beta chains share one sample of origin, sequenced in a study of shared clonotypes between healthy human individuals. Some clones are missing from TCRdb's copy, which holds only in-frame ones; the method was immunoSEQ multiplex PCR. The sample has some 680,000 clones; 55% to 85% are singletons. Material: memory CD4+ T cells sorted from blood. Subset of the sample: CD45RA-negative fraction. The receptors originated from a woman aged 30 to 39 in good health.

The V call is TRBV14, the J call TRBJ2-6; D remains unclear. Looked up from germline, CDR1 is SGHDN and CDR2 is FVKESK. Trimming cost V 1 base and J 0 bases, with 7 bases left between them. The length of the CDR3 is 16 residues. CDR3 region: CASSQGASSGANVLTF. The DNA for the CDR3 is TGTGCCAGCAGCCAAGGGGCTAGCTCTGGGGCCAACGTCCTGACTTTC.

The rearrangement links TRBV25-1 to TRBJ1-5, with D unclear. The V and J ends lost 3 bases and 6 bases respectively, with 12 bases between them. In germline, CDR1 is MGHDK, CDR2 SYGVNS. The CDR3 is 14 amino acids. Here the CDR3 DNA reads TGTGCCAGCAGTGATAGGACGGTTACTCAGCCCCAGCATTTT. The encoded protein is CASSDRTVTQPQHF.

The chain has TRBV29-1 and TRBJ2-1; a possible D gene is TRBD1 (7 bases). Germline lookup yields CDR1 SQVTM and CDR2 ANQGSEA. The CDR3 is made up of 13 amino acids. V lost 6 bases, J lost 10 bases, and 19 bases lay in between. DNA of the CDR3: TGCAGCGTCGCGGGACAGTCCGGATGGGAGCAGTTCTTC. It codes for CSVAGQSGWEQFF.

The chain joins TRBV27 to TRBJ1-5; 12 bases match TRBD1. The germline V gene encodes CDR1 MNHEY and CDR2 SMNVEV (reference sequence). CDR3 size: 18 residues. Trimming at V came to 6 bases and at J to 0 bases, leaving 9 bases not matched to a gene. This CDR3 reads CASSHGTGGGYSNQPQHF. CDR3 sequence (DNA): TGTGCCAGCAGCCACGGGACAGGGGGCGGGTATAGCAATCAGCCCCAGCATTTT.

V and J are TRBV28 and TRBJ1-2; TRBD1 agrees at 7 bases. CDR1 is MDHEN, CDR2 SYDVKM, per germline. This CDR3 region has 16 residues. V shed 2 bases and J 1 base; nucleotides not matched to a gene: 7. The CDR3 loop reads CASSLGTGQLNYGYTF. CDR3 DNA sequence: TGTGCCAGCAGTTTAGGTACGGGACAGCTTAACTATGGCTACACCTTC.

The CDR3 loop reads CASSSRRGSGIVTDTQYF. The CDR3 DNA sequence: TGTGCCAGCAGTTCCCGGCGGGGTAGCGGGATAGTCACAGATACGCAGTATTTT. This chain connects TRBV27 to TRBJ2-3, with 8 bases fitting TRBD2. Germline loops: CDR1 MNHEY, CDR2 SMNVEV (reference sequence). The CDR3 has 18 amino acids. The J segment lost 2 bases and the V segment lost 4 bases, leaving 14 bases of the junction unmatched.

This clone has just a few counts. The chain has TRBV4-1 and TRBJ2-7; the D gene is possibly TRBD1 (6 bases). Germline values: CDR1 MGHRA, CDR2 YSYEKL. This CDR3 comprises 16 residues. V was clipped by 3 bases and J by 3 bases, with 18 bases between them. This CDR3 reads CASSQDRDKLFYEQYF. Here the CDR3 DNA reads TGCGCCAGCAGCCAGGACCGGGACAAGCTCTTCTACGAGCAGTACTTC.